One sample yielded the 14 T cell receptor beta chains listed below, sequenced in a study of T cells in Graves' hyperthyroidism and ophthalmopathy. From RNA transcripts, TCR beta CDR3 regions were amplified. With the HTBI primer set, the TCR CDR3 went through a first round of RT-PCR. TCRdb used MiXCR to reprocess the multiplex PCR reads, holding one entry per CDR3 protein. The sample includes around 760,000 distinct CDR3 sequences, approximately 36% of them seen just once. The sample comprised blood. These receptor sequences come from a woman aged 40 to 50 with Graves' hyperthyroidism.

The V gene is TRBV7-9, the J gene TRBJ1-2, with a weak D call TRBD1 (6 bases). Germline V gene sequence: CDR1 SEHNR, CDR2 FQNEAQ (reference sequence). The CDR3 is 18 residues long. V was shortened by 5 bases and J by 5 bases, with 27 bases between the two germline ends. This chain's CDR3 is CASSPSTGTPSLLYGYTF. The CDR3 region has the DNA TGTGCCAGCAGCCCAAGCACCGGGACACCGTCACTTTTATATGGCTACACCTTC.

V and J are TRBV20-1 and TRBJ2-5; D gene unclear. This CDR3 is 13 amino acids long. The germline V and J ends were trimmed by 5 bases and 2 bases, with 12 bases remaining between them. CDR1 is DFQATT and CDR2 is SNEGSKA in the germline V gene (reference sequence). The DNA of the CDR3 is TGCAGTGCTGAAGGACGAATACAAGAGACCCAGTACTTC. It yields the protein CSAEGRIQETQYF.

This clonotype has a handful of counts. The rearrangement uses TRBV3-1 and TRBJ1-2; TRBD1 agrees at 7 bases. Per germline, CDR1 LGHDT and CDR2 YNNKEL (reference sequence). V gave up 3 bases and J gave up 8 bases; unmatched junction bases: 9. CDR3 length: 14 residues. CDR3 nucleotides: TGTGCCAGCAGCCACTCGACAGGGAGGAAAGGCTACACCTTC. Translation: CASSHSTGRKGYTF.

Many counts were recorded for this clonotype. The chain couples TRBV24-1 to TRBJ2-3; D is ambiguous. This CDR3 comprises 15 residues. The ends were cut back, 4 bases at V and 4 bases at J, with 14 bases in the middle. Germline CDR1 and CDR2: KGHDR and SFDVKD. The CDR3 nucleotides are TGTGCCACCAGTGACCTAGGACGAGATGCAGATACGCAGTATTTT. This codes for CATSDLGRDADTQYF.

This clonotype appeared many times. The chain employs TRBV7-8 and TRBJ2-7, with D unclear. The ends were cut back, 1 base at V and 7 bases at J, with 17 bases in the middle. Germline loops: CDR1 SGHVS, CDR2 FQNEAQ. This CDR3 has 15 residues. CDR3 DNA: TGTGCCAGCAGCTTAGATTGGGTAACGCCGTGGGAGCAGTACTTC. This sequence encodes CASSLDWVTPWEQYF.

This clonotype turned up a few times. CDR3 in DNA: TGCAGTGCTAGAGACCCCGGGGACAACTACGAGCAGTACTTC. The encoded protein is CSARDPGDNYEQYF. This sequence joins TRBV20-1 and TRBJ2-7; D is perhaps TRBD1 (6 bases). Germline lookup yields CDR1 DFQATT and CDR2 SNEGSKA (reference sequence). V lost 0 bases and J lost 3, with 12 bases in between. This CDR3 has 14 residues.

The chain uses TRBV9 and TRBJ2-5; no reliable D call. Germline values: CDR1 SGDLS, CDR2 YYNGEE. V was trimmed by 0 bases and J by 5 bases, leaving 11 bases between them. This CDR3 is 14 amino acids long. In DNA form, the CDR3 reads TGTGCCAGCAGCGTAGTCCCGGGTGGGGAGACCCAGTACTTC. It yields the protein CASSVVPGGETQYF.

This clonotype was seen only a few times. Relative to the germline gene, one junction end is altered; a read error may explain this. This sequence joins TRBV7-2 and TRBJ1-2, with a possible D match to TRBD1 (5 bases). Germline V gene data show CDR1 as SGHTA and CDR2 as FQGNSA. This CDR3 region has 15 residues. The CDR3 DNA reads TGCGCCAGCAGCCAAGATCGAACAGGACTACTGGGCTACACCTTC. It is translated as CASSQDRTGLLGYTF.

This chain connects TRBV7-9 to TRBJ1-4; a weak D match, TRBD1 (5 bases). The CDR3 sequence is 16 residues long. Trimming removed 4 bases at V and 4 bases at J, with 16 bases between. CDR1 and CDR2 (germline): SEHNR, FQNEAQ (reference sequence). This CDR3 is CASSSPVTVLNEKLFF. For the CDR3, the DNA is TGTGCCAGCAGCTCCCCCGTGACAGTCCTTAATGAAAAACTGTTTTTT.

This clonotype was counted only a few times. This chain connects TRBV6-5 to TRBJ2-7; a possible D gene is TRBD1 (6 bases). Germline-derived CDR1 and CDR2 are MNHEY and SVGAGI. V was shortened by 0 bases and J by 2 bases, with 17 bases between the two germline ends. The CDR3 is 17 amino acids. CDR3 DNA: TGTGCCAGCAGTTACTCGACGCCAGGGGACCTTACCTACGAGCAGTACTTC. It codes for CASSYSTPGDLTYEQYF.

The sample holds a few counts of this clonotype. The chain carries TRBV28 and TRBJ2-7; 7 nucleotides match TRBD1. Germline loops: CDR1 MDHEN, CDR2 SYDVKM. CDR3 length: 16 amino acids. Trimming at V came to 5 bases and at J to 0 bases, leaving 10 bases not matched to a gene. In nucleotides, the CDR3 is TGTGCCAGCAGTGGTGCGACAGGGATAAGCTCCTACGAGCAGTACTTC. Translating it yields CASSGATGISSYEQYF.

This sequence joins TRBV13 and TRBJ1-3; 7 bases fit TRBD1. J lost 3 bases, V lost 5 bases, and 4 bases had no gene match. Germline CDR1 reads PRHDT; CDR2 reads FYEKMQ (reference sequence). The CDR3 runs 14 residues. The CDR3 here is CASSPRDSGNTIYF. Written as DNA, the CDR3 is TGTGCCAGCAGCCCCCGGGACAGTGGAAACACCATATATTTT. Drawing the rest from reference TRBV13 and TRBJ1-3, the complete variable domain is AAGVIQSPRHLIKEKRETATLKCYPIPRHDTVYWYQQGPGQDPQFLISFYEKMQSDKGSIPDRFSAQQFSDYHSELNMSSLELGDSALYFCASSPRDSGNTIYFGEGSWLTVV.

Details on this clonotype: With a much larger clone just one base away, this may be a read error. The chain combines TRBV29-1 with TRBJ1-3, with D uncertain. Germline CDR1 and CDR2: SQVTM and ANQGSEA. The V end was cut by 4 bases, the J end by 1 base, with 11 bases between. There are 14 residues in the CDR3. CDR3 residues: CSVAPTISGNTIYF. CDR3 sequence (DNA): TGCAGCGTTGCTCCCACTATATCTGGAAACACCATATATTTT.

Worth noting for this clonotype: A read error may account for a junction end that differs from germline. The chain combines TRBV10-3 with TRBJ2-7, with TRBD1 identical over 8 bases. The CDR3 runs to 16 residues. Germline values: CDR1 ENHRY, CDR2 SYGVKD. The CDR3 DNA sequence: TGTGCCAGCAGTTACTCGATGGGCAGGGGGCAGGACGAGCAGTACTTC. As protein: CASSYSMGRGQDEQYF.